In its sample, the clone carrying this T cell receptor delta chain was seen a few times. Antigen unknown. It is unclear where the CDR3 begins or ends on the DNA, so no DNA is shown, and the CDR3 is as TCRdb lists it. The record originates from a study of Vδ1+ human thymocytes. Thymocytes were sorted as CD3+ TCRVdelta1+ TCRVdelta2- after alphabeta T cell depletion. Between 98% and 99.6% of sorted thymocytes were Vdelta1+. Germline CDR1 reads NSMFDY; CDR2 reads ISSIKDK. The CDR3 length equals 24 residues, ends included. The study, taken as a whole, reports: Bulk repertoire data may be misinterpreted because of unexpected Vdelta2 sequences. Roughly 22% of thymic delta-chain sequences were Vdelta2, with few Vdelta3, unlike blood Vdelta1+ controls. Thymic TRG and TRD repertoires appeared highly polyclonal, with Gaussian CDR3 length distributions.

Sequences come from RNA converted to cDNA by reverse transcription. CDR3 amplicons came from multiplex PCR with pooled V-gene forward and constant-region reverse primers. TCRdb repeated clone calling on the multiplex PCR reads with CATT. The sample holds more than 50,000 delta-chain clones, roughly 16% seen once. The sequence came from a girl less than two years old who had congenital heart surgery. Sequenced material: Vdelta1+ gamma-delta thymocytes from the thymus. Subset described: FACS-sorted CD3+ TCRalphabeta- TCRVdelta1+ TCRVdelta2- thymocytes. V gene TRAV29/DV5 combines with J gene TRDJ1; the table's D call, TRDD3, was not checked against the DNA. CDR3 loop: CSVLLCSNESFLYKLGEASDKLIF.